The 32 T cell receptor beta chains below all came from one sample that was sequenced in a study of cytomegalovirus exposure and HLA in healthy donors. The PCR made use of 60 Vbeta and 13 Jbeta primers. TCRdb keeps only in-frame clones here, not all; method: immunoSEQ multiplex PCR. Here the sample spans roughly 130,000 clones, approximately 80% being singletons. The sequenced sample was PBMCs. The receptors shown here come from a man aged 18-30 years in good health and CMV-seronegative.

This clone was counted a few times. The chain carries TRBV29-1 and TRBJ1-1; TRBD1 is a possible D gene (6 bases). Trimming left V 4 bases short and J 10 bases short, with 13 bases between. This CDR3 is built from 11 residues. CDR1 is SQVTM and CDR2 is ANQGSEA in the germline V gene. The CDR3 nucleotides read TGCAGCGTTGTGGGGGAACAGGGAGCTTTCTTT. Protein product: CSVVGEQGAFF.

The V call is TRBV28, the J call TRBJ1-4, with no clear D. Trimming shortened V by 3 bases and J by 7 bases, and 6 bases separated the two germline ends. Germline-derived CDR1 and CDR2 are MDHEN and SYDVKM. The CDR3 loop spans 12 amino acids. The DNA for the CDR3 is TGTGCCAGCAGTTTTAGCGTTGAAAAACTGTTTTTT. It codes for CASSFSVEKLFF.

This chain uses TRBV6-5 with TRBJ2-7; D is perhaps TRBD2 (5 bases). Trimming left V 5 bases short and J 2 bases short, with 13 bases between. Germline CDR1 reads MNHEY; CDR2 reads SVGAGI. CDR3 length: 14 amino acids. CDR3 in amino acids: CASSKTLGAYEQYF. The DNA of the CDR3 is TGTGCCAGCAGTAAGACCCTCGGGGCCTACGAGCAGTACTTC.

The chain uses TRBV7-2 and TRBJ1-5, with D tentatively TRBD1 (5 bases). The germline V gene has CDR1 SGHTA and CDR2 FQGNSA. The CDR3 is 14 amino acids. V was pared by 2 bases and J by 3 bases, with 8 bases between. The CDR3 region has the DNA TGTGCCAGCAGCTTACCAGGGATCAATCAGCCCCAGCATTTT. Translation: CASSLPGINQPQHF.

V and J are TRBV27 and TRBJ1-1; D might be TRBD1 (5 bases). The germline CDR1 and CDR2 sequences are MNHEY and SMNVEV (reference sequence). The CDR3 has 15 amino acids. Between the trimmed V and J ends, which lost 7 bases and 5 bases, there was a span of 20 bases. Here the CDR3 reads CASTLSWGKLTEAFF. The CDR3 nucleotides are TGTGCCAGCACCTTATCGTGGGGCAAATTGACTGAAGCTTTCTTT.

The V call is TRBV5-1, the J call TRBJ1-2, with TRBD1 matching over 8 bases. The CDR3 extends over 14 amino acids. Losses at the gene ends were 3 bases for V and 4 bases for J; bases not matched to a gene: 5. Germline V lookup: CDR1 SGHRS, CDR2 YFSETQ. CDR3 in DNA: TGCGCCAGCAGCTCAGGACAGGGCCCCTATGGCTACACCTTC. This codes for CASSSGQGPYGYTF.

The rearrangement joins TRBV6-5 to TRBJ1-5; 7 bases map to TRBD1. Looked up from germline, CDR1 is MNHEY and CDR2 is SVGAGI. The CDR3 loop spans 15 amino acids. V lost 5 bases, J lost 5 bases, and 9 bases stayed unmatched. CDR3 amino acids: CASSPFEGAHQPQHF. The CDR3 DNA follows: TGTGCCAGCAGTCCCTTCGAGGGGGCTCATCAGCCCCAGCATTTT.

This rearrangement joins TRBV27 to TRBJ2-7; TRBD1 matches at 9 bases. Germline CDR1 MNHEY, CDR2 SMNVEV (reference sequence). This CDR3 is 14 amino acids long. The trim removed 4 bases at V and 4 bases at J, leaving 5 bases unmatched. CDR3 residues: CASSSTGTGYEQYF. In DNA, the CDR3 is TGTGCCAGCAGTTCGACCGGGACAGGGTACGAGCAGTACTTC.

The chain recombines TRBV7-2 with TRBJ1-1; 7 bases agree with TRBD1. The CDR3 runs to 12 residues. With V trimmed by 1 base and J by 11 bases, 4 bases remained unmatched. Germline V gene lookup returns CDR1 SGHTA and CDR2 FQGNSA. The CDR3 sequence is CASSLGQGWAFF. The DNA for the CDR3 is TGTGCCAGCAGCTTAGGACAGGGATGGGCTTTCTTT.

V is TRBV28 and J is TRBJ1-2; D is unresolved. V was clipped by 3 bases and J by 3 bases, with 11 bases between them. Germline CDR1 and CDR2: MDHEN and SYDVKM. The CDR3 extends over 14 amino acids. The CDR3 is CASSFPADYYGYTF. The CDR3 nucleotides are TGTGCCAGCAGTTTCCCGGCAGACTACTATGGCTACACCTTC.

The chain carries TRBV7-3 and TRBJ1-2, with TRBD1 identical over 8 bases. Germline assignment: CDR1 SGHTA and CDR2 FQGTGA. The trim removed 3 bases at V and 3 bases at J, leaving 3 bases unmatched. This CDR3 region has 14 residues. CDR3 sequence reads: CASSLTGDDYGYTF. The CDR3 coding sequence is TGTGCCAGCAGCTTGACAGGGGATGACTATGGCTACACCTTC.

This clone came up once. The J gene is TRBJ1-3, the V gene TRBV6-6, with a tentative D call TRBD1 (5 bases). CDR1 and CDR2 (germline): MNHNY, SVGAGI (reference sequence). This CDR3 is 13 amino acids long. The V end lost 11 bases, the J end lost 0 bases, and 11 bases lay between the germline ends. The CDR3 DNA reads TGTGCCGCCGATCAGGGCTCTGGAAACACCATATATTTT. It encodes CAADQGSGNTIYF.

The gene calls are TRBV6-5 and TRBJ2-3, with D tentatively TRBD2 (5 bases). The germline CDR1 and CDR2 sequences are MNHEY and SVGAGI. The CDR3 has 15 amino acids. Trimming shortened V by 2 bases and J by 1 base, and 10 bases separated the two germline ends. In DNA, the CDR3 is TGTGCCAGCAGTTACGAGGGAGAACGCACAGATACGCAGTATTTT. Residues: CASSYEGERTDTQYF.

The chain joins TRBV10-1 to TRBJ2-2; D might be TRBD1 (6 bases). V lost 5 bases and J lost 2, with 12 bases in between. The germline V gene has CDR1 WNHNN and CDR2 SYGVQD (reference sequence). CDR3 size: 15 residues. The CDR3 DNA follows: TGCGCCAGCAGTCCTACAGGGTTTAACACCGGGGAGCTGTTTTTT. Its translation is CASSPTGFNTGELFF.

The CDR3 spells CASRRGTENTEAFF. In DNA, the CDR3 is TGTGCCAGCAGGCGCGGGACAGAGAACACTGAAGCTTTCTTT. The chain joins TRBV2 to TRBJ1-1; 7 bases line up with TRBD1. CDR1 SNHLY and CDR2 FYNNEI come from the germline V gene. The CDR3 runs 14 residues. V trimming: 6 bases; J trimming: 1 base; junction bases outside the gene matches: 5. Together with reference TRBV2 and TRBJ1-1, the CDR3 gives the full variable domain: EPEVTQTPSHQVTQMGQEVILRCVPISNHLYFYWYRQILGQKVEFLVSFYNNEISEKSEIFDDQFSVERPDGSNFTLKIRSTKLEDSAMYFCASRRGTENTEAFFGQGTRLTVV.

This chain links TRBV29-1 with TRBJ2-7; tentatively, D is TRBD2 (7 bases). Germline values: CDR1 SQVTM, CDR2 ANQGSEA. CDR3 length: 11 residues. V lost 4 bases and J lost 5, with 9 bases in between. The CDR3 bases are TGCAGCGTTGTGCGGGGGCACGAGCAGTACTTC. It specifies CSVVRGHEQYF.

The chain is built from TRBV30 and TRBJ1-1; D is perhaps TRBD1 (6 bases). The V gene's germline CDR1 is GTSNPN and CDR2 SVGIG (reference sequence). The CDR3 sequence is 12 residues long. Trimming took off 5 bases at V and 2 bases at J, with 9 bases between the two ends. In DNA form, the CDR3 reads TGTGCCTGGGGGACACCCAACACTGAAGCTTTCTTT. Translation: CAWGTPNTEAFF.

V is TRBV30 and J is TRBJ1-2; a possible D gene is TRBD1 (6 bases). V was trimmed by 1 base and J by 7 bases, leaving 19 bases between them. Germline V gives CDR1 GTSNPN, CDR2 SVGIG (reference sequence). The CDR3 covers 15 residues. This CDR3 is CAWSDPIRLGGGYTF. The DNA of the CDR3 is TGTGCCTGGAGTGACCCTATTAGATTAGGGGGTGGCTACACCTTC.

This chain connects TRBV9 to TRBJ2-3; the D is unclear. Germline values: CDR1 SGDLS, CDR2 YYNGEE. Trimming cost V 4 bases and J 3 bases, with 6 bases left between them. This CDR3 is built from 12 residues. The CDR3 loop is CASSPRTDTQYF. CDR3 coding DNA: TGTGCCAGCAGCCCTCGGACAGATACGCAGTATTTT.

The chain is built from TRBV4-3 and TRBJ2-6; no clear D gene. This CDR3 has 17 amino acids. Germline V gene lookup returns CDR1 LGHNA and CDR2 YSLEER. The V gene lost 1 base and the J gene lost 1 base, with 11 bases spanning the gap. The CDR3 loop reads CASSQAAGASGANVLTF. The DNA for the CDR3 is TGCGCCAGCAGCCAAGCTGCAGGTGCATCTGGGGCCAACGTCCTGACTTTC.

With respect to this clone: The same CDR3 can be traced to other DNA sequences in this sample. The rearrangement joins TRBV7-9 to TRBJ2-1; D possibly corresponds to TRBD2 (7 bases). From germline, CDR1 is SEHNR and CDR2 FQNEAQ (reference sequence). The CDR3 is 16 amino acids. V gave up 0 bases and J gave up 6 bases, with 15 bases separating them. In DNA form, the CDR3 reads TGTGCCAGCAGCTTAGCGGGAGGGGGGCCCTCCAATGAGCAGTTCTTC. This translates into CASSLAGGGPSNEQFF.

V is TRBV28 and J is TRBJ2-3; 7 positions match TRBD1. Trimming removed 3 bases from V and 6 bases from J; junction bases left unmatched: 15. CDR3 length: 17 amino acids. Germline V lookup: CDR1 MDHEN, CDR2 SYDVKM. In DNA, the CDR3 is TGTGCCAGCAGTTTCATCGGACAGACAGGGACGAGGGATACGCAGTATTTT. This encodes CASSFIGQTGTRDTQYF.

The rearrangement joins TRBV2 to TRBJ1-6, with 7 bases matching TRBD1. CDR1 and CDR2 from the germline V gene are SNHLY and FYNNEI. J lost 8 bases, V lost 6 bases, and 1 base had no gene match. This CDR3 has 12 residues. In nucleotides, the CDR3 is TGTGCCAGCAGCAGGGGGGATTCACCCCTCCACTTT. This sequence encodes CASSRGDSPLHF.

The rearrangement uses TRBV15 and TRBJ1-1; TRBD1 is a possible D gene (5 bases). V was pared by 0 bases and J by 0 bases, with 8 bases between. This CDR3 has 15 amino acids. CDR1 is LNHNV and CDR2 is YYDKDF in the germline V gene (reference sequence). This chain's CDR3 is CATSRDRQLNTEAFF. CDR3 nucleotides: TGTGCCACCAGCAGAGATCGACAGTTGAACACTGAAGCTTTCTTT.

The rearrangement links TRBV7-3 to TRBJ2-2; 9 bases are a match to TRBD1. The CDR3 sequence is 16 residues long. Germline lookup yields CDR1 SGHTA and CDR2 FQGTGA. V lost 3 bases to trimming and J lost 1 base; unmatched junction nucleotides: 3. The CDR3 region is CASSFNRGQNTGELFF. Here the CDR3 DNA reads TGTGCCAGCAGCTTCAACAGGGGGCAGAACACCGGGGAGCTGTTTTTT.

The rearrangement links TRBV6-1 to TRBJ2-7, with TRBD1 matching 7 bases. Germline CDR1 is MNHNS and CDR2 is SASEGT. V was pared by 6 bases and J by 2 bases, with 4 bases of the junction left unmatched. There are 13 residues in the CDR3. The CDR3 DNA sequence: TGTGCCAGCAGAAAGGACAGGCCCTACGAGCAGTACTTC. Protein product: CASRKDRPYEQYF.

This chain uses TRBV11-2 with TRBJ1-2, with no clear D. Deletions cut 2 bases from V and 3 bases from J, with 13 bases between. Germline V gene sequence: CDR1 SGHAT, CDR2 FQNNGV. The length of the CDR3 is 15 residues. The CDR3 coding sequence is TGTGCCAGCAGCTTATTGTCCATCGGGGACTATGGCTACACCTTC. Translation: CASSLLSIGDYGYTF.

The chain carries TRBV30 and TRBJ2-7, with no clear D. Deletions cut 2 bases from V and 0 bases from J, with 5 bases between. Looked up from germline, CDR1 is GTSNPN and CDR2 is SVGIG (reference sequence). CDR3 length: 12 residues. CDR3 in amino acids: CAWSWLSYEQYF. The DNA for the CDR3 is TGTGCCTGGAGTTGGCTCTCCTACGAGCAGTACTTC.

A few counts support this clone. V gene TRBV30 combines with J gene TRBJ1-6, with 8 bases matching TRBD1. This CDR3 has 14 amino acids. With V trimmed by 4 bases and J by 8 bases, 7 bases remained unmatched. Germline V gene data show CDR1 as GTSNPN and CDR2 as SVGIG (reference sequence). The CDR3: CAWNNRGNDSPLHF. The CDR3 nucleotides are TGTGCCTGGAATAACAGGGGGAACGATTCACCCCTCCACTTT.

The rearrangement links TRBV29-1 to TRBJ2-1; TRBD1 might be the D (5 bases). Germline V lookup: CDR1 SQVTM, CDR2 ANQGSEA. The V and J ends lost 8 bases and 5 bases respectively, with 16 bases between them. The CDR3 totals 13 residues. This CDR3 reads CSMAAGNHNEQFF. In DNA form, the CDR3 reads TGCAGCATGGCAGCAGGGAATCACAATGAGCAGTTCTTC.

This chain joins TRBV9 and TRBJ1-2; possible D gene TRBD1, 5 bases. The CDR3 loop spans 14 amino acids. Germline values: CDR1 SGDLS, CDR2 YYNGEE. The V and J ends lost 0 bases and 4 bases respectively, with 10 bases between them. The CDR3 coding sequence is TGTGCCAGCAGCGTAGATCTAGGGGTCTATGGCTACACCTTC. Protein product: CASSVDLGVYGYTF.

The chain links TRBV18 to TRBJ1-4, with D maybe TRBD1 (6 bases). V dropped 2 bases and J dropped 2 bases, with 12 bases sitting between them. Germline lookup yields CDR1 KGHSH and CDR2 LQKENI. The CDR3 contains 16 residues. The CDR3 reads CASSPKMGATNEKLFF. The CDR3 nucleotides are TGTGCCAGCTCACCAAAGATGGGGGCGACTAATGAAAAACTGTTTTTT.